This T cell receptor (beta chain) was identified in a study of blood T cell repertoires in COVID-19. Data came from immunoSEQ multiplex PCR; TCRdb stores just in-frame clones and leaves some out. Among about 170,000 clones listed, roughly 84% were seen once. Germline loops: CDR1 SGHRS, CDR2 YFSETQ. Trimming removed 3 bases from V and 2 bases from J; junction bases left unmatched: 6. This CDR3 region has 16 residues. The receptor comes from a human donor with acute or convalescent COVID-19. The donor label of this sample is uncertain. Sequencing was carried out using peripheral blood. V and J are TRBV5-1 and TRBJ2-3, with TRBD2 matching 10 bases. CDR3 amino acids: CASSSGTSDYTDTQYF. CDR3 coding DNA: TGCGCCAGCAGCTCCGGGACTAGCGATTACACAGATACGCAGTATTTT.